This T cell receptor (beta chain) comes out of a study of cytomegalovirus exposure and HLA in healthy donors. The primer mix had 60 Vbeta and 13 Jbeta primers. Libraries were prepared by immunoSEQ multiplex PCR; TCRdb keeps only in-frame clonotypes and omits some of them. The data hold fewer than 150,000 clones, with roughly 73% observed a single time. Sequenced sample: PBMCs. The source is a human donor in good health.

CDR3 region: CASMSIHEQYF. DNA for the CDR3: TGTGCCAGCATGAGCATACACGAGCAGTACTTC. The chain carries TRBV6-5 and TRBJ2-7; unclear D gene. The CDR3 runs to 11 residues. V was cut by 7 bases and J by 5 bases, with 9 bases left in between. CDR1 and CDR2 from the germline V gene are MNHEY and SVGAGI.